The subject of this entry is one T cell receptor (beta chain). What it binds is not known. These data originate in a study of radiotherapy plus CTLA-4 blockade in lung cancer. Study summary: Patients showed objective responses in about a sixth of cases, and disease control was achieved by 31%.

Profiling relied on immunoSEQ multiplex PCR, and the TCRdb table lists in-frame clones only, not all of them. Of more than 75,000 clones in the sample, 65% to 80% were seen once. Notes on the study in general: Peripheral blood showed expansion of tumor-derived TCR clones after radiotherapy and ipilimumab. Early clone dynamics of blood T cells, plus interferon-beta, reportedly predicted response best.

Those patients who had chemo-refractory metastatic non-small-cell lung cancer were given focal radiation along with CTLA-4 blockade through ipilimumab. The germline CDR1 and CDR2 sequences are MDHEN and SYDVKM. This CDR3 has 16 amino acids. V gave up 6 bases and J gave up 4 bases; unmatched junction bases: 11. The chain carries TRBV28 and TRBJ2-3; the match to TRBD1 covers 9 bases. The receptor's source is a human donor with non-small cell lung cancer who had a partial response to radiotherapy plus ipilimumab. Some clones in this sample may be carry-over from other donors' samples. Here the sequenced sample was peripheral blood, taken from a patient treated with radiotherapy plus ipilimumab. The CDR3 sequence: CASRRRQGDPSDTQYF. For the CDR3, the DNA is TGTGCCAGCAGGCGCAGACAGGGGGATCCGTCAGATACGCAGTATTTT.